One sample yielded the 10 T cell receptor beta chains listed below, sequenced in a study of monozygotic twins with inflammatory bowel disease. TCRdb re-analyzed the 5' RACE reads; it lists each CDR3 protein once, without DNA. This sample's clone table lists some 170,000 distinct CDR3 sequences. Sequenced input: blood. The receptors shown here come from a human donor with ulcerative colitis or Crohn's disease, or a healthy co-twin of an affected twin (not recorded which).

This rearrangement joins TRBV4-1 to TRBJ1-6; TCRdb reports TRBD1, a call that lacks DNA to check it against. Germline V gene data show CDR1 as MGHRA and CDR2 as YSYEKL. This CDR3 region has 18 residues. The CDR3 is CASSQERQGTANNSPLHF.

The V call is TRBV12-3 or TRBV12-4, the J call TRBJ1-1; with no DNA, the TCRdb D assignment of TRBD1 cannot be verified. The CDR3 is made up of 15 amino acids. The chain's CDR3 is CASRPNTGSHTEAFF.

This sequence joins TRBV30 and TRBJ1-2; TCRdb reports TRBD1, a call that lacks DNA to check it against. This CDR3 is built from 15 residues. Per the germline V gene, CDR1 is GTSNPN and CDR2 is SVGIG (reference sequence). Here the CDR3 reads CAWTGTAKTYYGYTF.

The gene calls are TRBV7-2 and TRBJ1-6; the D call from TCRdb, TRBD1, cannot be confirmed without DNA. The CDR3 spans 21 residues. CDR1 SGHTA and CDR2 FQGNSA come from the germline V gene. CDR3 loop: CASSLAVLDRMKVSYNSPLHF.

V usage is TRBV3-1 and J usage is TRBJ2-7. Per germline, CDR1 LGHDT and CDR2 YNNKEL (reference sequence). The CDR3 is 14 residues long. The CDR3 here is CASSQEARGGEQYF.

This sequence joins TRBV30 and TRBJ1-3; checking the TCRdb D call of TRBD1 is not possible without DNA. Germline CDR1 is GTSNPN and CDR2 is SVGIG (reference sequence). There are 13 residues in the CDR3. The CDR3 sequence is CAWSQTGGNTIYF.

The rearrangement joins TRBV28 to TRBJ2-7; the D call of TRBD1 rests on TCRdb alone, since no DNA is present to check it. Germline CDR1 is MDHEN and CDR2 is SYDVKM. The CDR3 totals 22 residues. The CDR3 loop is CASSRGPQGRLSPKEALYEQYF. Using reference TRBV28 and TRBJ2-7 for the parts outside the CDR3, the full variable domain is DVKVTQSSRYLVKRTGEKVFLECVQDMDHENMFWYRQDPGLGLRLIYFSYDVKMKEKGDIPEGYSVSREKKERFSLILESASTNQTSMYLCASSRGPQGRLSPKEALYEQYFGPGTRLTVT.

The rearrangement uses TRBV11-2 and TRBJ2-7; the TCRdb D gene call, TRBD2, has no DNA to confirm it. The germline gives CDR1 SGHAT, CDR2 FQNNGV. The CDR3 is 15 amino acids. CDR3 protein: CASREGLAGSPEQYF.

The rearrangement uses TRBV6-1 and TRBJ1-2; TCRdb's assignment of TRBD1 cannot be checked, as there is no DNA. Germline CDR1 MNHNS, CDR2 SASEGT. The CDR3 has 15 amino acids. CDR3 residues: CASSPQGSYNYGYTF.

V usage is TRBV6-2 or TRBV6-3 and J usage is TRBJ2-1. Germline CDR1 is MNHEY and CDR2 is SVGEGT. The CDR3 runs to 15 residues. The CDR3 is CASSYPTRVGDEQFF.